The 21 T cell receptor beta chains below all came from one sample that was sequenced in a study of T-cell memory formation after mild COVID-19. TCRdb independently ran MiXCR on the 5' RACE reads; one entry per CDR3 protein. The table records roughly 320,000 distinct CDR3 sequences, around 28% of them present only once. Sequenced sample: PBMCs or a T cell subset sorted from them (not recorded which). These receptor sequences come from an adult woman who had mild COVID-19 (a few samples of this study predate the infection). Cell type and time point are not known.

The rearrangement links TRBV5-1 to TRBJ2-5; possibly TRBD1 for D (5 bases). Trimming took off 1 base at V and 4 bases at J, with 14 bases between the two ends. Germline assignment: CDR1 SGHRS and CDR2 YFSETQ. The CDR3 contains 15 residues. DNA of the CDR3: TGCGCCAGCAGCTTGTCGCCACAGGTCCGAGAGACCCAGTACTTC. It yields the protein CASSLSPQVRETQYF. Looking up the rest from reference TRBV5-1 and TRBJ2-5 gives the full variable domain: KAGVTQTPRYLIKTRGQQVTLSCSPISGHRSVSWYQQTPGQGLQFLFEYFSETQRNKGNFPGRFSGRQFSNSRSEMNVSTLELGDSALYLCASSLSPQVRETQYFGPGTRLLVL.

This clonotype was counted between two and nine times. The V gene is TRBV4-1, the J gene TRBJ2-5, with a possible D match to TRBD1 (5 bases). Deletions cut 5 bases from V and 2 bases from J, with 15 bases between. This CDR3 has 15 amino acids. Germline CDR1 and CDR2: MGHRA and YSYEKL. The CDR3 DNA is TGCGCCAGCAGCGCAGGGTTGCCCTCTCAAGAGACCCAGTACTTC. This encodes CASSAGLPSQETQYF.

This clonotype has just a few counts. The rearrangement joins TRBV10-3 to TRBJ2-7, with 12 bases lining up with TRBD2. CDR3 length equals 15 residues. Germline values: CDR1 ENHRY, CDR2 SYGVKD. The J segment lost 2 bases and the V segment lost 3 bases, leaving 2 bases of the junction unmatched. CDR3 residues: CAISDTSGGTYEQYF. The CDR3 DNA reads as TGTGCCATCAGTGATACTAGCGGGGGGACCTACGAGCAGTACTTC.

The chain uses TRBV5-1 and TRBJ1-1; D perhaps matches TRBD1 (6 bases). The ends were cut back, 7 bases at V and 4 bases at J, with 20 bases in the middle. Per the germline V gene, CDR1 is SGHRS and CDR2 is YFSETQ. CDR3 length: 15 residues. This CDR3 reads CASEPGTPGSTEAFF. CDR3 bases: TGCGCCAGCGAACCCGGGACACCAGGTTCCACTGAAGCTTTCTTT.

This clonotype was seen more than once but under ten times. V gene TRBV5-1 combines with J gene TRBJ2-2; D perhaps matches TRBD2 (5 bases). The germline V gene encodes CDR1 SGHRS and CDR2 YFSETQ. V dropped 4 bases and J dropped 3 bases, with 10 bases sitting between them. This CDR3 comprises 14 residues. Here the CDR3 reads CASSRGEDTGELFF. DNA of the CDR3: TGCGCCAGCAGCCGGGGAGAGGACACCGGGGAGCTGTTTTTT.

This chain uses TRBV25-1 with TRBJ1-2; no reliable D call. Germline assignment: CDR1 MGHDK and CDR2 SYGVNS. The CDR3 sequence is 11 residues long. The V and J ends lost 6 bases and 1 base respectively, with 3 bases between them. In DNA, the CDR3 is TGTGCCAGCAGATTTAACTATGGCTACACCTTC. Amino acids: CASRFNYGYTF.

V gene TRBV7-9 combines with J gene TRBJ1-2, with no clear D. The CDR3 is 13 amino acids. Per germline, CDR1 SEHNR and CDR2 FQNEAQ (reference sequence). With 3 bases removed from V and 4 bases from J, the gap between germline ends came to 9 bases. CDR3 protein: CASSLEGGYGYTF. In DNA, the CDR3 is TGTGCCAGCAGCTTGGAGGGAGGCTATGGCTACACCTTC.

In DNA form, the CDR3 reads TGTGCCAGCAGTTTAAAGGGATGGTTGAACTATGGCTACACCTTC. Translating it yields CASSLKGWLNYGYTF. This chain connects TRBV27 to TRBJ1-2, with no clear D. Germline lookup yields CDR1 MNHEY and CDR2 SMNVEV (reference sequence). The CDR3 sequence is 15 residues long. V dropped 2 bases and J dropped 2 bases, with 12 bases sitting between them.

This clonotype has just a few counts. The CDR3 sequence: CASSTIQGGEQYF. CDR3 DNA: TGTGCCAGCAGCACAATTCAGGGGGGCGAGCAGTACTTC. The chain combines TRBV7-2 with TRBJ2-7, with a tentative D call TRBD1 (7 bases). The CDR3 sequence is 13 residues long. Germline V gives CDR1 SGHTA, CDR2 FQGNSA. Trimming removed 5 bases at V and 6 bases at J, with 14 bases between.

This sequence joins TRBV11-2 and TRBJ2-5, with D tentatively TRBD2 (5 bases). The length of the CDR3 is 16 residues. CDR1 SGHAT and CDR2 FQNNGV come from the germline V gene. Trimming took off 0 bases at V and 5 bases at J, with 16 bases between the two ends. The CDR3 protein is CASSLDRGSGSETQYF. The DNA of the CDR3 is TGTGCCAGCAGCTTAGATCGGGGATCGGGCTCGGAGACCCAGTACTTC.

The genes are TRBV6-5 and TRBJ2-5; possible D gene TRBD2, 5 bases. The germline CDR1 and CDR2 sequences are MNHEY and SVGAGI. This CDR3 is built from 16 residues. The V end lost 5 bases, the J end lost 6 bases, and 22 bases lay between the germline ends. CDR3 in DNA: TGTGCCAGCAGTAGCTTAGGACGGGGATCCCTGCAGACCCAGTACTTC. It translates to CASSSLGRGSLQTQYF.

V is TRBV6-1 and J is TRBJ2-2; weak D call: TRBD1 (5 bases). The germline V and J ends were trimmed by 6 bases and 2 bases, with 16 bases remaining between them. From germline, CDR1 is MNHNS and CDR2 SASEGT. The CDR3 is 16 residues long. The CDR3 DNA follows: TGTGCCAGCAGACCACAGGAGACGCTAAACACCGGGGAGCTGTTTTTT. Translation gives CASRPQETLNTGELFF.

This clonotype was detected a few times. The V and J genes are TRBV6-2 or TRBV6-3 and TRBJ2-7; D gene unclear. The V gene's germline CDR1 is MNHEY and CDR2 SVGEGT. This CDR3 is built from 11 residues. Trimming removed 1 base from V and 3 bases from J, with 1 base in between. Here the CDR3 reads CASSYYYEQYF. CDR3 coding DNA: TGTGCCAGCAGTTACTACTACGAGCAGTACTTC.

This clonotype is a singleton in its sample. The chain is built from TRBV30 and TRBJ2-1; D is possibly TRBD1 (6 bases). Germline V gene data show CDR1 as GTSNPN and CDR2 as SVGIG (reference sequence). Trimming removed 5 bases from V and 9 bases from J, with 17 bases in between. There are 13 residues in the CDR3. The CDR3 region is CAWAHRAPSEQFF. CDR3 DNA sequence: TGTGCCTGGGCCCACAGGGCCCCCAGTGAGCAGTTCTTC. Together with reference TRBV30 and TRBJ2-1, the CDR3 gives the full variable domain: SQTIHQWPATLVQPVGSPLSLECTVEGTSNPNLYWYRQAAGRGLQLLFYSVGIGQISSEVPQNLSASRPQDRQFILSSKKLLLSDSGFYLCAWAHRAPSEQFFGPGTRLTVL.

There are a few counts of this clonotype. The chain joins TRBV20-1 to TRBJ2-7; no reliable D call. Trimming shortened V by 2 bases and J by 4 bases, and 12 bases separated the two germline ends. Per germline, CDR1 DFQATT and CDR2 SNEGSKA (reference sequence). The CDR3 is made up of 13 amino acids. The CDR3 nucleotides are TGCAGTGCTAGATCAGCCGATACTTACGAGCAGTACTTC. Residues: CSARSADTYEQYF.

Many counts were recorded for this clonotype. The chain joins TRBV20-1 to TRBJ2-3; no firm D call. V was shortened by 6 bases and J by 3 bases, with 16 bases between the two germline ends. Germline lookup yields CDR1 DFQATT and CDR2 SNEGSKA (reference sequence). The CDR3 extends over 14 amino acids. CDR3 DNA: TGCAGTGCCCGCCACCAGTGGTTGACAGATACGCAGTATTTT. Amino acids: CSARHQWLTDTQYF.

This clonotype was seen more than once but under ten times. V is TRBV18 and J is TRBJ2-5; the D gene is possibly TRBD2 (7 bases). CDR1 and CDR2 (germline): KGHSH, LQKENI. V was trimmed by 3 bases and J by 2 bases, leaving 16 bases between them. The CDR3 extends over 16 amino acids. Here the CDR3 DNA reads TGTGCCAGCTCACCTCCTATCGGGGGGCTACAAGAGACCCAGTACTTC. Protein: CASSPPIGGLQETQYF.

This clonotype turned up a few times. The V and J genes are TRBV10-3 and TRBJ2-7, with TRBD1 matching over 10 bases. This CDR3 has 15 amino acids. CDR1 is ENHRY, CDR2 SYGVKD, per germline. The V gene end was trimmed by 6 bases and the J gene end by 6 bases; junction bases not matched to a gene: 11. The CDR3 loop reads CAISISGTGVREQYF. The CDR3 DNA reads TGTGCCATCAGCATATCAGGGACAGGGGTTCGCGAGCAGTACTTC.

This rearrangement joins TRBV4-2 to TRBJ1-4; D may be TRBD1 (5 bases). The CDR3 is made up of 14 amino acids. The germline gives CDR1 LGHNA, CDR2 YNFKEQ. V lost 2 bases and J lost 6, with 10 bases in between. The CDR3 loop reads CASSQTTADEKLFF. The CDR3, as DNA: TGTGCCAGCAGCCAAACGACAGCAGATGAAAAACTGTTTTTT.

This clonotype was observed a few times. The chain recombines TRBV7-6 with TRBJ2-7; TRBD2 might be the D (6 bases). Germline assignment: CDR1 SGHVS and CDR2 FNYEAQ. This CDR3 contains 13 residues. The V end lost 5 bases, the J end lost 0 bases, and 8 bases lay between the germline ends. This chain's CDR3 is CASSGDFSYEQYF. CDR3 DNA: TGTGCCAGCAGCGGGGACTTCTCCTACGAGCAGTACTTC.

This clonotype was detected only a few times. The chain recombines TRBV12-3 or TRBV12-4 with TRBJ2-7, with 7 bases matching TRBD1. The CDR3 runs 15 residues. J lost 0 bases, V lost 6 bases, and 8 bases had no gene match. The CDR3 region is CASSNRGASSYEQYF. The CDR3 coding sequence is TGTGCCAGCAGCAACAGGGGCGCAAGCTCCTACGAGCAGTACTTC.